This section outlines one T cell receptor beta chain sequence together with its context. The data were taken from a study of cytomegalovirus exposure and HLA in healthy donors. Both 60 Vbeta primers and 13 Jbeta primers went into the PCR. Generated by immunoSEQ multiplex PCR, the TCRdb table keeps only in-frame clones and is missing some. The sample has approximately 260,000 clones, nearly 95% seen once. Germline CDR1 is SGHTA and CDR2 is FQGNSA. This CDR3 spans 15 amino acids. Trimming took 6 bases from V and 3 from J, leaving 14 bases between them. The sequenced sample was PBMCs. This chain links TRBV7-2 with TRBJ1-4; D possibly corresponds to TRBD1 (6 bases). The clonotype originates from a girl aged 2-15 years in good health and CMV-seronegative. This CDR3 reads CASRRQASSNEKLFF. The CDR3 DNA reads TGTGCCAGCAGACGACAGGCTAGCTCTAATGAAAAACTGTTTTTT.